This paragraph reports one TCR beta chain. Its antigen remains unidentified. The junction and the germline gene differ at one end; a read error may be behind it. The sample's treatment or condition label, decoded: in vitro stimulation with specific CMV peptide epitopes to enrich CMV-specific T cells. The germline V gene encodes CDR1 SEHNR and CDR2 FQNEAQ (reference sequence). The CDR3 contains 12 residues, cysteine and phenylalanine counted. Here the CDR3 DNA is all that survives: 36 bases in frame from base 1. The sequencer listed for this sample is Illumina HiSeq 1500. The public reads were quality trimmed at Q25 with fastp and then assembled into clones with MiXCR by TCRdb, keeping productive beta chains. For every CDR3 protein sequence, its rows merge into one entry that carries the most common genes and DNA. The sample records hundreds of thousands of distinct CDR3 sequences, approximately 32% of which are singletons. The top ten hold about an eighth of the sample.

This specimen belongs to a study of T cell repertoires in cytomegalovirus infection (dated by TCRdb to about 2019). In terms of the full investigation: Recently identified HLA-C-restricted CMV epitopes, whose presentation resists viral immunomodulation, were targeted by peptide stimulations together with well-studied HLA-B-restricted epitopes. Because public TCR beta signatures pointed to carriage of CMV infection together with the matching HLA type, the HLA type of each donor mattered for the analysis. Beyond this particular receptor, the publication reports: In both this cohort and an independent cohort of 350 to 400 donors, the cumulative frequency of public TCR beta family members distinguished carriers of CMV infection plus the relevant HLA type. The ex vivo response was dominated by HLA-C-restricted CMV-specific TCR beta clonotypes, which also provided the single most frequent clonotype in two of eight donors.

The receptor chain draws on TRBV7-9 and TRBJ2-7, with TRBD1 as a weak D call on 5 bases. The sample in question was cultured CD8+ T cells from PBMCs, obtained from culture after CMV antigen stimulation. This clonotype originated in a human donor in good health (CMV status not recorded). Some clones in this sample may be carry-over from other donors' samples. The CDR3 region: CVSSSRAYEQYF. The DNA sequence is TGTGTCAGCAGCTCCAGGGCCTACGAGCAGTACTTC.